Sequencing of this T cell receptor (beta chain) was carried out in a study of T cell responses to AZD1222 COVID-19 vaccine. The CDR3 covers 15 residues. V lost 6 bases, J lost 6 bases, and 12 bases stayed unmatched. Germline CDR1 reads MNHEY; CDR2 reads SMNVEV (reference sequence). Measured with immunoSEQ multiplex PCR; TCRdb has only the in-frame clones, and not every one. The table shows around 100,000 clones, with more than 75% occurring only once. Sequenced here: peripheral blood, sampled on day 0 of AZD1222 vaccination. The chain couples TRBV27 to TRBJ1-2; 8 bases agree with TRBD1. The clonotype originates from an adult in good health. Here the CDR3 reads CASSPWGQETHGYTF. The CDR3 nucleotides read TGTGCCAGCAGCCCATGGGGACAGGAGACTCATGGCTACACCTTC.